The 28 T cell receptor beta chains below all came from one sample that was sequenced in a study of blood T cell repertoires in COVID-19. TCRdb keeps only in-frame clones here, not all; method: immunoSEQ multiplex PCR. The sample consists of nearly 400,000 clones, around 92% of them appearing once. The sequenced sample was PBMCs or T cells enriched from blood (not recorded which). The receptors were sampled from a woman under 40 who had recovered from COVID-19.

The genes are TRBV11-1 and TRBJ2-1; 12 positions agree with TRBD2. The V segment lost 4 bases and the J segment 9 bases; nucleotides outside the gene matches: 4. This CDR3 spans 14 amino acids. In germline, CDR1 is SGHAT, CDR2 FQDESV (reference sequence). DNA of the CDR3: TGTGCCAGCAGCTCTAGCGGGGGGGCAGGTGAGCAGTTCTTC. This sequence encodes CASSSSGGAGEQFF.

V gene TRBV25-1 combines with J gene TRBJ2-3; 11 bases line up with TRBD2. Germline trimming cut 3 bases from V and 2 bases from J; bases unmatched to any gene: 4. Germline V gene data show CDR1 as MGHDK and CDR2 as SYGVNS. This CDR3 has 16 amino acids. The CDR3 loop is CASSETSGASTDTQYF. In DNA form, the CDR3 reads TGTGCCAGCAGTGAGACTAGCGGGGCCTCCACAGATACGCAGTATTTT. The variable domain in full, completed from reference TRBV25-1 and TRBJ2-3, reads EADIYQTPRYLVIGTGKKITLECSQTMGHDKMYWYQQDPGMELHLIHYSYGVNSTEKGDLSSESTVSRIRTEHFPLTLESARPSHTSQYLCASSETSGASTDTQYFGPGTRLTVL.

This chain connects TRBV7-9 to TRBJ2-7; TRBD1 aligns across 11 bases. The trim removed 1 base at V and 7 bases at J, leaving 6 bases unmatched. The CDR3 has 15 residues. Germline lookup yields CDR1 SEHNR and CDR2 FQNEAQ (reference sequence). The CDR3 sequence is CASSLDGQGAVEQYF. For the CDR3, the DNA is TGTGCCAGCAGCTTAGATGGACAGGGGGCGGTTGAGCAGTACTTC.

The chain carries TRBV14 and TRBJ1-6; D gene uncertain. Germline V gives CDR1 SGHDN, CDR2 FVKESK. The ends were cut back, 1 base at V and 0 bases at J, with 10 bases in the middle. The CDR3 consists of 17 residues. Here the CDR3 reads CASSQVIPSSYNSPLHF. In DNA form, the CDR3 reads TGTGCCAGCAGCCAAGTGATCCCGAGCTCCTATAATTCACCCCTCCACTTT.

The chain links TRBV10-3 to TRBJ2-2, with 12 bases that match TRBD1. The germline V gene has CDR1 ENHRY and CDR2 SYGVKD. The ends lost 10 bases at V and 2 bases at J; junction bases unmatched: 14. The CDR3 has 18 amino acids. The DNA of the CDR3 is TGTGCCAACAGCGGGACAGGGGGCGCTTTGATTAACACCGGGGAGCTGTTTTTT. Residues: CANSGTGGALINTGELFF.

V usage is TRBV28 and J usage is TRBJ1-2; no firm D call. V lost 10 bases, J lost 2 bases, and 14 bases lay in between. Per germline, CDR1 MDHEN and CDR2 SYDVKM. This CDR3 has 13 residues. CDR3 loop: CAILSDSNYGYTF. CDR3 coding DNA: TGTGCCATCCTCAGTGACTCCAACTATGGCTACACCTTC.

V and J are TRBV6-2 or TRBV6-3 and TRBJ1-3; D call uncertain. Germline values: CDR1 MNHEY, CDR2 SVGEGT. Trimming pared 6 bases from V and 0 bases from J, leaving 12 bases between. This CDR3 has 15 amino acids. The CDR3 nucleotides are TGTGCCAGCAGCTTCCGGTGGGCCTCTGGAAACACCATATATTTT. This translates into CASSFRWASGNTIYF.

This chain uses TRBV18 with TRBJ1-1; 9 bases agree with TRBD1. Germline CDR1 reads KGHSH; CDR2 reads LQKENI. This CDR3 region has 16 residues. Trimming removed 3 bases from V and 7 bases from J; junction bases left unmatched: 12. DNA for the CDR3: TGTGCCAGCTCACCCACAGGGGGCCACCCCGGGAATGAAGCTTTCTTT. Its translation: CASSPTGGHPGNEAFF.

This sequence joins TRBV19 and TRBJ2-1; D ambiguous. The V gene's germline CDR1 is LNHDA and CDR2 SQIVND (reference sequence). CDR3 size: 12 residues. Trimming took off 9 bases at V and 4 bases at J, with 10 bases between the two ends. The CDR3, as DNA: TGTGCCAGCCACTCATCGTACAATGAGCAGTTCTTC. Protein product: CASHSSYNEQFF.

The chain has TRBV28 and TRBJ2-2; TRBD1 matches 7 bases. The germline CDR1 and CDR2 sequences are MDHEN and SYDVKM. The CDR3 runs 14 residues. J gave up 4 bases and V 8 bases, and 7 bases lay outside the gene matches. This chain's CDR3 is CASLRDRVTGELFF. In DNA, the CDR3 is TGTGCCAGCCTCCGGGACAGAGTCACCGGGGAGCTGTTTTTT.

This chain links TRBV6-5 with TRBJ2-1; no clear D. V shed 0 bases and J shed 11 bases, with 14 bases lying between them. This CDR3 region has 14 residues. Germline CDR1 and CDR2: MNHEY and SVGAGI. CDR3 nucleotide sequence: TGTGCCAGCAGTTACTCGCAAACCCTAGTAAAGCAGTTCTTC. Translation gives CASSYSQTLVKQFF.

J is TRBJ2-2 and V is TRBV27, with a weak D call TRBD2 (6 bases). V was clipped by 6 bases and J by 5 bases, with 10 bases between them. CDR1 is MNHEY and CDR2 is SMNVEV in the germline V gene (reference sequence). The CDR3 spans 13 residues. The CDR3 here is CASRLLATGELFF. CDR3 nucleotides: TGTGCCAGCAGACTACTAGCTACCGGGGAGCTGTTTTTT.

The chain recombines TRBV7-6 with TRBJ1-2; tentative D call: TRBD1 (5 bases). CDR3 length: 15 residues. Per germline, CDR1 SGHVS and CDR2 FNYEAQ. The V end was cut by 1 base, the J end by 4 bases, with 13 bases between. In DNA, the CDR3 is TGTGCCAGCAGCTTAGAGGCAGGGTTGGTCTATGGCTACACCTTC. Protein product: CASSLEAGLVYGYTF.

The V and J genes are TRBV27 and TRBJ2-7; D possibly corresponds to TRBD1 (5 bases). Germline values: CDR1 MNHEY, CDR2 SMNVEV (reference sequence). The V end lost 6 bases, the J end lost 0 bases, and 9 bases lay between the germline ends. The CDR3 covers 13 residues. The DNA for the CDR3 is TGTGCCAGCAGACCCGACAGCTCCTACGAGCAGTACTTC. Amino acids: CASRPDSSYEQYF.

This rearrangement joins TRBV11-2 to TRBJ2-7; 7 nucleotides match TRBD1. Germline V lookup: CDR1 SGHAT, CDR2 FQNNGV. This CDR3 is 14 amino acids long. The J segment lost 5 bases and the V segment lost 2 bases, leaving 6 bases of the junction unmatched. The CDR3 loop is CASSLTGALNEQYF. The CDR3 coding sequence is TGTGCCAGCAGCTTAACAGGGGCCCTCAACGAGCAGTACTTC.

V usage is TRBV5-6 and J usage is TRBJ2-2; D might be TRBD1 (5 bases). From germline, CDR1 is SGHDT and CDR2 YYEEEE. The CDR3 totals 14 residues. Between the trimmed V and J ends, which lost 4 bases and 7 bases, there was a span of 14 bases. The CDR3 region has the DNA TGTGCCAGCAGCCGGCAGGGAAGGTTCGGGGAGCTGTTTTTT. Its protein is CASSRQGRFGELFF.

The CDR3 nucleotides are TGTGCCAGCAGCCGTACCGGGACAGGGCCTTTTACCATCAATCAGCCCCAGCATTTT. It translates to CASSRTGTGPFTINQPQHF. This chain links TRBV7-9 with TRBJ1-5; the match to TRBD1 covers 9 bases. V was pared by 5 bases and J by 3 bases, with 17 bases of the junction left unmatched. This CDR3 spans 19 amino acids. Germline values: CDR1 SEHNR, CDR2 FQNEAQ (reference sequence).

The V gene is TRBV7-2, the J gene TRBJ2-4; 8 nucleotides line up with TRBD1. This CDR3 is built from 16 residues. V lost 3 bases to trimming and J lost 2 bases; unmatched junction nucleotides: 6. The germline V gene has CDR1 SGHTA and CDR2 FQGNSA. CDR3 nucleotide sequence: TGTGCCAGCAGCTTTAGGACAGGGCTGACCAAAAACATTCAGTACTTC. This codes for CASSFRTGLTKNIQYF.

The chain links TRBV4-1 to TRBJ1-2; weak D call: TRBD1 (6 bases). V was shortened by 0 bases and J by 8 bases, with 13 bases between the two germline ends. Germline V CDR1 and CDR2: MGHRA, YSYEKL. This CDR3 is 14 amino acids long. The CDR3 DNA reads TGCGCCAGCAGCCAAGAAAGGGGGACATGGGGCTACACCTTC. It translates to CASSQERGTWGYTF.

The rearrangement joins TRBV2 to TRBJ2-1; TRBD2 aligns across 10 bases. CDR1 is SNHLY, CDR2 FYNNEI, per germline. Trimming cost V 6 bases and J 7 bases; bases outside gene matches: 9. The CDR3 length is 15 residues. As DNA, the CDR3 is TGTGCCAGCAGCTACCTAGCGGGAGATAGTAATGAGCAGTTCTTC. Protein sequence: CASSYLAGDSNEQFF.

This chain uses TRBV7-2 with TRBJ2-1; 7 nucleotides agree with TRBD2. The CDR3 is 15 amino acids. With 1 base clipped from V and 3 bases from J, the junction kept 3 bases outside the gene matches. Germline lookup yields CDR1 SGHTA and CDR2 FQGNSA. In DNA form, the CDR3 reads TGTGCCAGCAGCTTAGTGGGGGGGGTCTACAATGAGCAGTTCTTC. Amino acid sequence: CASSLVGGVYNEQFF.

This chain uses TRBV28 with TRBJ2-7; D unresolved. Germline values: CDR1 MDHEN, CDR2 SYDVKM. Between the trimmed V and J ends, which lost 2 bases and 4 bases, there was a span of 9 bases. The CDR3 loop spans 13 amino acids. The CDR3 sequence: CASSLGGPYEQYF. CDR3 nucleotide sequence: TGTGCCAGCAGTTTAGGTGGGCCTTACGAGCAGTACTTC.

The chain carries TRBV7-2 and TRBJ2-7, with TRBD1 as a possible D gene (6 bases). Trimming shortened V by 4 bases and J by 0 bases, and 13 bases separated the two germline ends. This CDR3 is built from 15 residues. Germline CDR1 reads SGHTA; CDR2 reads FQGNSA. DNA of the CDR3: TGTGCCAGCAGCTCGGACAGAAGGAGCTCCTACGAGCAGTACTTC. Amino acids: CASSSDRRSSYEQYF. Variable domain in full (rest from reference TRBV7-2 and TRBJ2-7): GAGVSQSPSNKVTEKGKDVELRCDPISGHTALYWYRQSLGQGLEFLIYFQGNSAPDKSGLPSDRFSAERTGGSVSTLTIQRTQQEDSAVYLCASSSDRRSSYEQYFGPGTRLTVT.

The chain has TRBV6-5 and TRBJ2-7; D is perhaps TRBD1 (5 bases). The germline V gene has CDR1 MNHEY and CDR2 SVGAGI. The V end lost 11 bases, the J end lost 4 bases, and 12 bases lay between the germline ends. This CDR3 comprises 11 residues. This chain's CDR3 is CACIRGYEQYF. In DNA, the CDR3 is TGTGCCTGTATAAGGGGTTACGAGCAGTACTTC.

The count of this clone is one. The chain uses TRBV10-3 and TRBJ2-2, with 9 bases identical to TRBD1. CDR3 length: 16 residues. Trimming removed 8 bases from V and 4 bases from J; junction bases left unmatched: 11. The germline gives CDR1 ENHRY, CDR2 SYGVKD. CDR3 DNA sequence: TGTGCCATCGGACTCTACAGGGGGCTGGGCACCGGGGAGCTGTTTTTT. It is translated as CAIGLYRGLGTGELFF.

The chain combines TRBV29-1 with TRBJ1-1; D ambiguous. Per germline, CDR1 SQVTM and CDR2 ANQGSEA. The V end was cut by 4 bases, the J end by 0 bases, with 12 bases between. The CDR3 runs to 14 residues. The CDR3 nucleotides read TGCAGCGTTGGATACAGACTAATGAACACTGAAGCTTTCTTT. It specifies CSVGYRLMNTEAFF.

A few counts support this clone. The chain couples TRBV4-2 to TRBJ1-1; D is perhaps TRBD1 (6 bases). Germline loops: CDR1 LGHNA, CDR2 YNFKEQ. The CDR3 loop spans 17 amino acids. V was trimmed by 0 bases and J by 6 bases, leaving 20 bases between them. The CDR3 protein is CASSQEVSGAVYSEAFF. The CDR3 DNA follows: TGTGCCAGCAGCCAAGAGGTGTCAGGGGCCGTTTACTCTGAAGCTTTCTTT.

The chain has TRBV7-3 and TRBJ1-6; TRBD1 might be the D (5 bases). Germline loops: CDR1 SGHTA, CDR2 FQGTGA. Trimming pared 4 bases from V and 3 bases from J, leaving 13 bases between. The CDR3 spans 16 residues. CDR3 nucleotides: TGTGCCAGCAGCTCCCAGGGCCGAGTCTATAATTCACCCCTCCACTTT. Encoded protein: CASSSQGRVYNSPLHF. Full variable domain (remainder filled in from reference TRBV7-3 and TRBJ1-6): GAGVSQTPSNKVTEKGKYVELRCDPISGHTALYWYRQSLGQGPEFLIYFQGTGAADDSGLPNDRFFAVRPEGSVSTLKIQRTERGDSAVYLCASSSQGRVYNSPLHFGNGTRLTVT.